These T cell receptor beta chains were read from a single sample in a study of blood T cell repertoires in COVID-19. Sequenced by immunoSEQ multiplex PCR; TCRdb stores in-frame clones only, minus some. The sample contains 300,000 to 450,000 clones, around 87% of which appear only once. Sequenced: peripheral blood. The receptors originated from a woman aged 55-69 years with COVID-19, enrolled during active disease. The CDR3 runs from the conserved cysteine through the conserved F or W. The D gene is left open where the match is weak. Only some rows state a clone size, as once, few, many or a class for expanded clones.

>TRBJ1-1|-|TRBV11-2|TRBD1
TGTGCCAGCAGCTTAGAACAGGGGGCGACCACTGAAGCTTTCTTT
CASSLEQGATTEAFF
>TRBJ1-4|once|TRBV11-1|-
TGTGCCAGCAGCCGGGGATCGACTAATGAAAAACTGTTTTTT
CASSRGSTNEKLFF
>TRBJ1-5|-|TRBV3-1/TRBV3-2|-
TGTGCCAGCAGCCAAGACCTCACTAATCAGCCCCAGCATTTT
CASSQDLTNQPQHF
>TRBJ1-1|once|TRBV7-3|-
TGTGCCAGCAGCTTAGGGCTTTCCGGGGGGGAAGCTTTCTTT
CASSLGLSGGEAFF
>TRBJ1-4|-|TRBV6-5|-
TGTGCCAGCAGTTCCCAAGGAGGGACTAATGAAAAACTGTTTTTT
CASSSQGGTNEKLFF
>TRBJ2-2|-|TRBV24-1|-
TGTGCCACCAGTGATTATACCGGCACCGGGGAGCTGTTTTTT
CATSDYTGTGELFF
>TRBJ2-1|-|TRBV30|-
TGTGCCTGGATTGGCGACTCGAGGGATGAGCAGTTCTTC
CAWIGDSRDEQFF
>TRBJ2-5|-|TRBV5-1|-
TGCGCCAGCAGCTTGGAAATTGTCAGGGGAGAGACCCAGTACTTC
CASSLEIVRGETQYF
>TRBJ2-3|-|TRBV7-2|TRBD2
TGTGCCAGCAGCTTAGCGCCGGTAGCGGGGGCCACAGATACGCAGTATTTT
CASSLAPVAGATDTQYF
>TRBJ1-3|-|TRBV6-5|TRBD1
TGTGCCAGCAGTTACCTCCGACAGGGCTCTGGAAACACCATATATTTT
CASSYLRQGSGNTIYF
>TRBJ2-7|-|TRBV5-6|TRBD1
TGTGCCAGCAGCCAGGACAGGGACACCTACGAGCAGTACTTC
CASSQDRDTYEQYF
>TRBJ1-2|once|TRBV12-3/TRBV12-4|-
TGTGCCAGCAGTTTCGGGGTTTGGGGCTACACCTTC
CASSFGVWGYTF
>TRBJ1-1|few|TRBV14|-
TGTGCCAGCAGCCAATTATCATCTAGAGGGACTGAAGCTTTCTTT
CASSQLSSRGTEAFF
>TRBJ2-1|-|TRBV19|TRBD2
TGTGCCAGTAGTATCTTGGGACTAGCCGCCTCCTACAATGAGCAGTTCTTC
CASSILGLAASYNEQFF
>TRBJ1-4|-|TRBV5-4|TRBD1
TGTGCCAGCAGCGAACAGGGGGCAGGAGAAAAACTGTTTTTT
CASSEQGAGEKLFF
>TRBJ2-7|-|TRBV19|TRBD1
TGTGCCAGCGCCCGGACAGGGGGTCCCTACGAGCAGTACTTC
CASARTGGPYEQYF
>TRBJ1-2|-|TRBV4-2|TRBD1
TGTGCCAGCAGCCAAGGGGACAGGGGATATGGCTACACCTTC
CASSQGDRGYGYTF
>TRBJ2-1|-|TRBV6-6|-
TGTGCCAGCAGTTACTCGATGGGGGGTGAGCAGTTCTTC
CASSYSMGGEQFF
>TRBJ2-5|-|TRBV28|TRBD2
TGTGCCAGCAGCCCTAACCCCGGGCGATTTAGCGGGGGTCACCAAGAGACCCAGTACTTC
CASSPNPGRFSGGHQETQYF
>TRBJ2-5|-|TRBV18|TRBD2
TGTGCCAGCTCACCGCTAGCGGGAGCGCAAGAGACCCAGTACTTC
CASSPLAGAQETQYF
>TRBJ2-2|-|TRBV6-4|TRBD1
TGTGCCAGCAGTCGGACAGGGGGCGCGAGGACCGGGGAGCTGTTTTTT
CASSRTGGARTGELFF
>TRBJ1-3|-|TRBV5-1|-
TGCGCCAGCAGCCCGGAGGACCTCTCTGGAAACACCATATATTTT
CASSPEDLSGNTIYF
>TRBJ2-2|-|TRBV28|-
TGTGCCAGCAGACGGGGGGCCCGCACCGGGGAGCTGTTTTTT
CASRRGARTGELFF
>TRBJ1-3|-|TRBV5-1|-
TGCGCCAGCAGCCGTGAGGCGGAAAATTACTCTGGAAACACCATATATTTT
CASSREAENYSGNTIYF
>TRBJ2-3|few|TRBV7-3|-
TGTGCCAGCAGCCCCGGGACTTCGGATACGCAGTATTTT
CASSPGTSDTQYF
>TRBJ1-2|-|TRBV5-1|TRBD1
TGCGCCAGCAGCTGGGCGACAGGGGCTCGGCGAGGCTACACCTTC
CASSWATGARRGYTF
>TRBJ2-3|-|TRBV7-8|TRBD2
TGTGCCAGCAGCCCAAGGACTAGCGGGGGGGCCCTGGGGACAGATACGCAGTATTTT
CASSPRTSGGALGTDTQYF
>TRBJ1-1|-|TRBV5-1|TRBD1
TGCGCCAGCAGCTTGGCCAACGGACAGGGTGTAACTTTCTTT
CASSLANGQGVTFF
>TRBJ1-2|-|TRBV2|-
TGTGCCAGCAGTCTTGGCCCCGTGGGCTACACCTTC
CASSLGPVGYTF
>TRBJ2-5|-|TRBV6-5|-
TGTGCCAGCAGTTGGGGGCGGGGGGAGACCCAGTACTTC
CASSWGRGETQYF
>TRBJ1-1|-|TRBV3-1/TRBV3-2|-
TGTGCCAGCAGCCAAGATCGGGGGACTGAAGCTTTCTTT
CASSQDRGTEAFF
>TRBJ2-5|-|TRBV7-7|-
TGTGCTAGCAGCTTACCAGCGGGAGAGACCCAGTACTTC
CASSLPAGETQYF
>TRBJ2-5|-|TRBV7-7|-
TGTGCCAGCAGTTTAGGTACAGCTGTTGGGAGACAAGAGACCCAGTACTTC
CASSLGTAVGRQETQYF
>TRBJ2-1|-|TRBV3-1/TRBV3-2|TRBD2
TGTGCCAGCAGCCAAGTTGGAGGACTAGCTGGGAATGAGCAGTTCTTC
CASSQVGGLAGNEQFF
>TRBJ1-1|-|TRBV6-1|-
TGTGCCAGCAGCTTATCGGCTTCGGGCACTGAAGCTTTCTTT
CASSLSASGTEAFF
>TRBJ1-6|-|TRBV19|-
TGTGCCAGTAGACAAAATTCACCCCTCCACTTT
CASRQNSPLHF
>TRBJ1-4|-|TRBV5-5|-
TGTGCCAGCAGCTCCCCAGGGCAGGGTAATGAAAAACTGTTTTTT
CASSSPGQGNEKLFF
>TRBJ1-5|once|TRBV28|-
TGTGCCAGCAGTTTTTCTTTCGCGAGCAATCAGCCCCAGCATTTT
CASSFSFASNQPQHF
>TRBJ1-5|few|TRBV6-5|-
TGTGCCAGCAGAGATACAGGGACAAATCAGCCCCAGCATTTT
CASRDTGTNQPQHF
>TRBJ2-1|-|TRBV7-2|-
TGTGCCAGCAGCTTGGGCCAGACACCCGGAATTGAGCAGTTCTTC
CASSLGQTPGIEQFF
>TRBJ2-6|-|TRBV15|-
TGTGCCACCAGCAGGAAACTACAGGTTTTCTCTGGGGCCAACGTCCTGACTTTC
CATSRKLQVFSGANVLTF
>TRBJ1-6|-|TRBV3-1/TRBV3-2|-
TGTGCCAGCAGCCAAGATCCCAGGGATTCACCCCTCCACTTT
CASSQDPRDSPLHF
>TRBJ2-7|-|TRBV30|TRBD2
TGTGCCTGGAGTGTACGGGGGGGCGAGCAGTACTTC
CAWSVRGGEQYF
>TRBJ2-3|-|TRBV5-8|-
TGTGCCAGCAGCTCGGCGGGTAAGGAGAATGGGACAGATACGCAGTATTTT
CASSSAGKENGTDTQYF
>TRBJ1-2|once|TRBV3-1/TRBV3-2|-
TGTGCCAGCAGCCAGGACAACCAGGGTTCCCTGGGCTACACCTTC
CASSQDNQGSLGYTF
>TRBJ2-5|once|TRBV30|TRBD2
TGTGCCTGGAGAAGCGGCAAACTAGCGGGGTCAGAGACCCAGTACTTC
CAWRSGKLAGSETQYF
>TRBJ2-2|-|TRBV3-1/TRBV3-2|TRBD1
TGTGCCAGCAGCTATCTACAGACAGGGGCCACCGGGGAGCTGTTTTTT
CASSYLQTGATGELFF
>TRBJ2-7|few|TRBV7-9|-
TGTGCCAGCAGCCGGAGCGGCTCCTACGAGCAGTACTTC
CASSRSGSYEQYF
>TRBJ1-5|-|TRBV2|TRBD1
TGTGCCAGCAGGGGGACAGGTCATCAGCCCCAGCATTTT
CASRGTGHQPQHF
>TRBJ1-1|-|TRBV5-5|-
TGTGCCAGCAGCTTTGGGGTTGGGGCACCGGGACAAGGAGCTTTCTTT
CASSFGVGAPGQGAFF
>TRBJ2-5|-|TRBV7-6|TRBD2
TGTGCCAGCAGCTCCTCTTTCGGGGGGAACCAAGAGACCCAGTACTTC
CASSSSFGGNQETQYF
>TRBJ1-1|few|TRBV6-5|TRBD1
TGTGCCAGCAGTCACCGGGACAGGGTGAACACTGAAGCTTTCTTT
CASSHRDRVNTEAFF
>TRBJ1-3|-|TRBV28|-
TGTGCCAGCCTACAACAGAGCTCTGGAAACACCATATATTTT
CASLQQSSGNTIYF